The 32 T cell receptor beta chains presented below share a single source sample, sequenced in a study of T cells after posttransplantation cyclophosphamide. Treatment was busulfan-fludarabine conditioning, a marrow graft, and cyclophosphamide on days +3 and +4. Some clones are missing from TCRdb's copy, which holds only in-frame ones; the method was immunoSEQ multiplex PCR. The table records 4,500 to 5,000 clones, approximately 86% of them present only once. The sequencing here drew on PBMCs, taken 86 days after allogeneic stem cell transplant with posttransplant cyclophosphamide. These receptors were taken from a male patient between 45 and 59 years old who received an allogeneic stem cell transplant from an unrelated donor, was CMV-positive, and had acute GVHD only. Some T cells may trace back to the graft donor.

The chain links TRBV28 to TRBJ2-7; TRBD1 aligns across 7 bases. The CDR3 contains 20 residues. Germline CDR1 and CDR2: MDHEN and SYDVKM. J was trimmed by 0 bases and V by 1 base; bases with no gene match: 18. Written as DNA, the CDR3 is TGTGCCAGCAGTTTATCCTACCCCCTTGCGACAGGGATGAGCTCCTACGAGCAGTACTTC. Translating it yields CASSLSYPLATGMSSYEQYF.

This chain joins TRBV6-6 and TRBJ1-5; D may be TRBD1 (6 bases). Germline V gene sequence: CDR1 MNHNY, CDR2 SVGAGI (reference sequence). The length of the CDR3 is 14 residues. V lost 2 bases to trimming and J lost 7 bases, with 12 bases between them. The CDR3 protein is CASSYRQGQQPQHF. The CDR3 bases are TGTGCCAGCAGTTACAGGCAGGGGCAACAGCCCCAGCATTTT.

The chain combines TRBV16 with TRBJ2-1; tentative D call: TRBD1 (6 bases). V lost 5 bases and J lost 6, with 14 bases in between. CDR1 is KGHSY and CDR2 is FQNENV in the germline V gene. This CDR3 has 14 residues. The chain's CDR3 is CASSLLGGPNEQFF. In DNA form, the CDR3 reads TGTGCCAGCAGCTTGCTAGGGGGACCCAATGAGCAGTTCTTC.

The chain links TRBV7-8 to TRBJ1-4; D perhaps matches TRBD1 (5 bases). Trimming left V 0 bases short and J 5 bases short, with 19 bases between. There are 18 residues in the CDR3. Per the germline V gene, CDR1 is SGHVS and CDR2 is FQNEAQ. In nucleotides, the CDR3 is TGTGCCAGCAGCTTAGCTCCCCCAGGGTATATTCTAAATGAAAAACTGTTTTTT. Residues: CASSLAPPGYILNEKLFF. Full variable domain (missing parts from reference TRBV7-8 and TRBJ1-4): GAGVSQSPRYKVAKRGQDVALRCDPISGHVSLFWYQQALGQGPEFLTYFQNEAQLDKSGLPSDRFFAERPEGSVSTLKIQRTQQEDSAVYLCASSLAPPGYILNEKLFFGSGTQLSVL.

V is TRBV4-1 and J is TRBJ2-1, with 14 bases fitting TRBD2. V trimming: 4 bases; J trimming: 8 bases; junction bases outside the gene matches: 10. The CDR3 has 17 amino acids. Per germline, CDR1 MGHRA and CDR2 YSYEKL. CDR3 sequence (DNA): TGCGCCAGCAGCCTCCCGGGACTAGCGGGAGTAGACGATGAGCAGTTCTTC. Translating it yields CASSLPGLAGVDDEQFF.

This sequence joins TRBV28 and TRBJ2-1; TRBD2 agrees at 7 bases. The V gene's germline CDR1 is MDHEN and CDR2 SYDVKM. V lost 3 bases, J lost 3 bases, and 2 bases stayed unmatched. The CDR3 runs to 14 residues. The CDR3 spells CASSLASGYNEQFF. The CDR3 coding sequence is TGTGCCAGCAGTTTGGCTAGCGGCTACAATGAGCAGTTCTTC.

The V call is TRBV4-1, the J call TRBJ1-2, with 7 bases fitting TRBD1. Germline loops: CDR1 MGHRA, CDR2 YSYEKL. The CDR3 consists of 13 residues. V shed 1 base, J shed 10 bases, and the junction held 6 bases outside the gene matches. The CDR3 protein is CASSQAIQGIYTF. CDR3 nucleotide sequence: TGCGCCAGCAGCCAAGCCATACAGGGGATCTACACCTTC.

This clone has only a few counts. The chain is built from TRBV11-2 and TRBJ2-1; 9 positions agree with TRBD2. Germline CDR1 is SGHAT and CDR2 is FQNNGV. V was pared by 9 bases and J by 7 bases, with 13 bases of the junction left unmatched. The CDR3 has 15 residues. The CDR3: CASREGREGRNEQFF. CDR3 nucleotide sequence: TGTGCCAGTAGGGAGGGGCGGGAGGGTAGGAATGAGCAGTTCTTC.

As for this clone: A much larger clone is a single base away; this may be a read error. The chain recombines TRBV5-1 with TRBJ2-7; the D gene is possibly TRBD1 (6 bases). V lost 2 bases, J lost 0 bases, and 9 bases lay in between. The CDR3 is 14 amino acids. Germline CDR1 is SGHRS and CDR2 is YFSETQ. The CDR3 region is CASSLIRGSYEQYF. CDR3 nucleotide sequence: TGCGCCAGCAGCTTAATCAGGGGCTCCTACGAGCAGTACTTC.

The chain has TRBV4-2 and TRBJ1-6; weak D call: TRBD1 (6 bases). V lost 0 bases and J lost 6, with 15 bases in between. CDR3 length equals 17 residues. The germline V gene encodes CDR1 LGHNA and CDR2 YNFKEQ. The CDR3, as DNA: TGTGCCAGCAGCCAAGAAACTACAGGGCACGGTAATTCACCCCTCCACTTT. Protein: CASSQETTGHGNSPLHF.

The chain uses TRBV28 and TRBJ2-1, with 8 bases lining up with TRBD1. With V trimmed by 6 bases and J by 7 bases, 11 bases remained unmatched. The V gene's germline CDR1 is MDHEN and CDR2 SYDVKM. The CDR3 length is 15 residues. CDR3 protein: CASSPTQGQGNEQFF. The CDR3 bases are TGTGCCAGCAGCCCCACCCAAGGACAGGGAAATGAGCAGTTCTTC.

V gene TRBV2 combines with J gene TRBJ2-7, with TRBD1 identical over 7 bases. Looked up from germline, CDR1 is SNHLY and CDR2 is FYNNEI. The CDR3 sequence is 13 residues long. Germline trimming cut 6 bases from V and 6 bases from J; bases unmatched to any gene: 8. The CDR3 DNA reads TGTGCCAGCAGCACCCCTACAGGGGTCGAGCAGTACTTC. Translated, it gives CASSTPTGVEQYF.

This chain uses TRBV7-3 with TRBJ2-1, with 7 bases aligning to TRBD2. J gave up 0 bases and V 5 bases, and 10 bases lay outside the gene matches. Germline lookup yields CDR1 SGHTA and CDR2 FQGTGA. The CDR3 has 17 residues. CDR3 sequence reads: CASSPVGGASSYNEQFF. The CDR3 bases are TGTGCCAGCAGCCCGGTGGGAGGGGCGAGCTCCTACAATGAGCAGTTCTTC.

The rearrangement uses TRBV7-8 and TRBJ2-2, with D perhaps matching TRBD1 (5 bases). Looked up from germline, CDR1 is SGHVS and CDR2 is FQNEAQ. The CDR3 spans 16 residues. Trimming stripped 1 base from V and 4 bases from J, with 13 bases between. CDR3 coding DNA: TGTGCCAGCAGCTTAGAAACAGCGACAGCCACCGGGGAGCTGTTTTTT. It translates to CASSLETATATGELFF.

This chain joins TRBV19 and TRBJ2-1, with D tentatively TRBD2 (5 bases). With 7 bases removed from V and 3 bases from J, the gap between germline ends came to 13 bases. The CDR3 loop spans 14 amino acids. The germline V gene has CDR1 LNHDA and CDR2 SQIVND (reference sequence). This CDR3 reads CASNEGVFYNEQFF. The DNA for the CDR3 is TGTGCCAGTAATGAGGGAGTCTTCTACAATGAGCAGTTCTTC.

The V gene is TRBV6-1, the J gene TRBJ2-1; 9 nucleotides align to TRBD2. Germline V gives CDR1 MNHNS, CDR2 SASEGT. Losses at the gene ends were 5 bases for V and 10 bases for J; bases not matched to a gene: 9. The CDR3 loop spans 14 amino acids. The CDR3, as DNA: TGTGCCAGCAGTCCTCAGAGCGGGGGGAGCGAGCAGTTCTTC. Amino acid sequence: CASSPQSGGSEQFF.

The V gene is TRBV6-1, the J gene TRBJ2-1, with TRBD1 identical over 8 bases. From germline, CDR1 is MNHNS and CDR2 SASEGT. With 4 bases clipped from V and 10 bases from J, the junction kept 15 bases outside the gene matches. There are 16 residues in the CDR3. CDR3 nucleotide sequence: TGTGCCAGCAGTGGGCTCCCGGGACAGGCGTTACGCGAGCAGTTCTTC. This translates into CASSGLPGQALREQFF.

The chain employs TRBV2 and TRBJ2-7; 7 bases match TRBD2. The V gene's germline CDR1 is SNHLY and CDR2 FYNNEI. This CDR3 is built from 15 residues. Trimming at V came to 2 bases and at J to 0 bases, leaving 4 bases not matched to a gene. The CDR3 region is CASSEWEGSSYEQYF. The CDR3 DNA follows: TGTGCCAGCAGTGAATGGGAGGGTTCCTCCTACGAGCAGTACTTC.

V is TRBV30 and J is TRBJ1-1, with D possibly TRBD1 on 5 matching bases. V dropped 4 bases and J dropped 4 bases, with 16 bases sitting between them. Germline CDR1 and CDR2: GTSNPN and SVGIG (reference sequence). The CDR3 spans 14 residues. CDR3 sequence (DNA): TGTGCCTGGATCGGAGGGGCTTGGGCCACTGAAGCTTTCTTT. Translation gives CAWIGGAWATEAFF.

This chain connects TRBV7-9 to TRBJ2-1; TRBD2 agrees at 8 bases. The CDR3 covers 14 residues. Germline CDR1 SEHNR, CDR2 FQNEAQ (reference sequence). V shed 3 bases and J 8 bases; nucleotides not matched to a gene: 6. In nucleotides, the CDR3 is TGTGCCAGCAGCTTTTACGGGAGGGACCATGAGCAGTTCTTC. The encoded protein is CASSFYGRDHEQFF.

This clone was seen a few times. The rearrangement joins TRBV5-6 to TRBJ2-7; no reliable D call. This CDR3 contains 13 residues. V was pared by 4 bases and J by 1 base, with 9 bases between. Germline CDR1 SGHDT, CDR2 YYEEEE. The CDR3 DNA reads TGTGCCAGCAGCCCGTCAGTGTCCTACGAGCAGTACTTC. Protein: CASSPSVSYEQYF.

The chain has TRBV25-1 and TRBJ2-7; 7 nucleotides match TRBD1. The germline CDR1 and CDR2 sequences are MGHDK and SYGVNS. The J segment lost 2 bases and the V segment lost 7 bases, leaving 2 bases of the junction unmatched. The CDR3 spans 12 residues. The CDR3 reads CASTGTAYEQYF. Written as DNA, the CDR3 is TGTGCCAGCACCGGGACAGCCTACGAGCAGTACTTC.

The chain links TRBV11-2 to TRBJ2-1; 7 bases are shared with TRBD1. V lost 5 bases to trimming and J lost 12 bases; unmatched junction nucleotides: 19. The CDR3 runs to 16 residues. Germline lookup yields CDR1 SGHAT and CDR2 FQNNGV. CDR3: CASSPGTASGPGGQFF. In nucleotides, the CDR3 is TGTGCCAGCAGCCCTGGGACAGCCAGTGGCCCGGGCGGGCAGTTCTTC.

J is TRBJ1-1 and V is TRBV7-6; a weak D match, TRBD1 (6 bases). The germline V gene has CDR1 SGHVS and CDR2 FNYEAQ. Trimming removed 5 bases from V and 3 bases from J, with 13 bases in between. This CDR3 is built from 14 residues. This CDR3 is CASSNGGSDTEAFF. The DNA for the CDR3 is TGTGCCAGCAGCAATGGGGGCAGCGACACTGAAGCTTTCTTT. The whole variable domain, filled in from reference TRBV7-6 and TRBJ1-1, reads GAGVSQSPRYKVTKRGQDVALRCDPISGHVSLYWYRQALGQGPEFLTYFNYEAQQDKSGLPNDRFSAERPEGSISTLTIQRTEQRDSAMYRCASSNGGSDTEAFFGQGTRLTVV.

V and J are TRBV19 and TRBJ1-2, with D possibly being TRBD1 (5 bases). Germline V CDR1 and CDR2: LNHDA, SQIVND (reference sequence). This CDR3 region has 14 residues. V shed 7 bases and J shed 4 bases, with 16 bases lying between them. DNA for the CDR3: TGTGCCAGTACCGACAGCCCATACTTCTATGGCTACACCTTC. As protein: CASTDSPYFYGYTF.

This chain connects TRBV19 to TRBJ2-3; D call uncertain. The CDR3 extends over 15 amino acids. V lost 1 base and J lost 2, with 10 bases in between. CDR1 is LNHDA, CDR2 SQIVND, per germline (reference sequence). The CDR3 loop is CASSIVQQPTDTQYF. The CDR3 DNA follows: TGTGCCAGTAGTATAGTACAACAACCCACAGATACGCAGTATTTT.

The rearrangement joins TRBV18 to TRBJ2-1; 8 bases are shared with TRBD1. Per germline, CDR1 KGHSH and CDR2 LQKENI. The CDR3 sequence is 16 residues long. The trim removed 5 bases at V and 6 bases at J, leaving 12 bases unmatched. CDR3 in amino acids: CASSSNGQGASNEQFF. The CDR3 DNA sequence: TGTGCCAGCTCATCTAACGGGCAGGGGGCGTCCAATGAGCAGTTCTTC.

The V gene is TRBV30, the J gene TRBJ1-5, with D possibly being TRBD1 (6 bases). This CDR3 is built from 18 residues. Germline lookup yields CDR1 GTSNPN and CDR2 SVGIG (reference sequence). V lost 1 base and J lost 5, with 24 bases in between. The CDR3 is CAWSGRRGGAGGDQPQHF. The CDR3, as DNA: TGTGCCTGGAGTGGACGTCGGGGGGGCGCCGGGGGAGATCAGCCCCAGCATTTT.

The chain is built from TRBV5-4 and TRBJ2-2; D is ambiguous. The V end lost 0 bases, the J end lost 6 bases, and 9 bases lay between the germline ends. Germline V gene sequence: CDR1 SGHNT, CDR2 YYREEE (reference sequence). The CDR3 has 14 residues. The CDR3 region has the DNA TGTGCCAGCAGCTTGGACAAGTTCGCCGGGGAGCTGTTTTTT. Amino acid sequence: CASSLDKFAGELFF.

The CDR3 bases are TGCAGTGCTAGCGCTATCTATGAGCAGTTCTTC. Translation: CSASAIYEQFF. This rearrangement joins TRBV20-1 to TRBJ2-1; D gene uncertain. There are 11 residues in the CDR3. With 3 bases removed from V and 8 bases from J, the gap between germline ends came to 8 bases. CDR1 and CDR2 from the germline V gene are DFQATT and SNEGSKA (reference sequence).

This chain joins TRBV30 and TRBJ2-7; D is unresolved. With 4 bases removed from V and 5 bases from J, the gap between germline ends came to 9 bases. The CDR3 totals 11 residues. In germline, CDR1 is GTSNPN, CDR2 SVGIG (reference sequence). CDR3 DNA sequence: TGTGCCTGGACCCAGGTAGACGAGCAGTACTTC. It is translated as CAWTQVDEQYF.

The rearrangement uses TRBV11-3 and TRBJ2-5; D might be TRBD2 (6 bases). Trimming removed 3 bases at V and 4 bases at J, with 12 bases between. In germline, CDR1 is SGHNT, CDR2 YENEEA. This CDR3 is 14 amino acids long. The CDR3 is CASSFKLAGETQYF. CDR3 DNA: TGTGCCAGCAGCTTTAAACTAGCTGGAGAGACCCAGTACTTC.